This entry lists 27 T cell receptor beta chains sequenced from one sample in a study of long-term antiretroviral therapy in people with HIV. Running of the v3.0 immunoSEQ assay took place at survey level. The data were produced by immunoSEQ multiplex PCR, yet TCRdb's version contains in-frame clones alone and is incomplete. The sample gives 20,000 or so clones, over 60% of which show up once; about 9.9% is in the top ten. The sample consisted of unsorted PBMCs, taken 0.5 years before starting antiretroviral therapy. The source of these receptors is a man aged 18 to 30 with HIV.

About this clone: Other nucleotide sequences from this sample produce the same CDR3. The chain carries TRBV9 and TRBJ1-6; D gene unclear. This CDR3 is built from 13 residues. Germline V gives CDR1 SGDLS, CDR2 YYNGEE. V dropped 1 base and J dropped 4 bases, with 3 bases sitting between them. CDR3 residues: CASSVSYNSPLHF. CDR3 bases: TGTGCCAGCAGCGTATCATATAATTCACCCCTCCACTTT.

The chain carries TRBV9 and TRBJ2-5, with TRBD2 matching 9 bases. V trimming: 4 bases; J trimming: 5 bases; junction bases outside the gene matches: 24. CDR1 and CDR2 from the germline V gene are SGDLS and YYNGEE. CDR3 length: 20 residues. The CDR3 DNA is TGTGCCAGCAGCCCGTCCGGGACTAGCAAATATGTGCCCAATATTGAGACCCAGTACTTC. Its translation is CASSPSGTSKYVPNIETQYF.

This clone was seen only a few times. CDR3 residues: CASRPNSGSNEKLFF. As DNA, the CDR3 is TGCGCCAGCAGACCTAATTCAGGGTCTAATGAAAAACTGTTTTTT. The V and J genes are TRBV5-1 and TRBJ1-4, with D perhaps matching TRBD1 (5 bases). The CDR3 has 15 amino acids. V lost 5 bases, J lost 3 bases, and 14 bases lay in between. CDR1 is SGHRS, CDR2 YFSETQ, per germline. Variable domain in full (rest from reference TRBV5-1 and TRBJ1-4): KAGVTQTPRYLIKTRGQQVTLSCSPISGHRSVSWYQQTPGQGLQFLFEYFSETQRNKGNFPGRFSGRQFSNSRSEMNVSTLELGDSALYLCASRPNSGSNEKLFFGSGTQLSVL.

The CDR3: CASSSPTSGQRPYAYNEQFF. CDR3 DNA: TGTGCCAGCAGTTCCCCGACTAGCGGGCAGCGACCCTATGCCTACAATGAGCAGTTCTTC. This chain links TRBV27 with TRBJ2-1, with 10 bases fitting TRBD2. Germline V lookup: CDR1 MNHEY, CDR2 SMNVEV (reference sequence). V gave up 4 bases and J gave up 2 bases; unmatched junction bases: 17. CDR3 length equals 20 residues.

J is TRBJ1-5 and V is TRBV5-6, with a weak D call TRBD1 (6 bases). V dropped 3 bases and J dropped 7 bases, with 11 bases sitting between them. The length of the CDR3 is 13 residues. Germline V gene lookup returns CDR1 SGHDT and CDR2 YYEEEE. CDR3 nucleotides: TGTGCCAGCAGCTCCTCGGGGGGCCAGCCCCAGCATTTT. Protein product: CASSSSGGQPQHF.

This clone was observed a few times. The V gene is TRBV5-1, the J gene TRBJ1-1, with a weak D call TRBD1 (6 bases). This CDR3 spans 14 amino acids. V was clipped by 0 bases and J by 1 base, with 7 bases between them. Per germline, CDR1 SGHRS and CDR2 YFSETQ. Written as DNA, the CDR3 is TGCGCCAGCAGCTTGGACAGGGAGAACACTGAAGCTTTCTTT. This codes for CASSLDRENTEAFF.

The V and J genes are TRBV9 and TRBJ1-5, with 10 bases identical to TRBD1. Germline CDR1 and CDR2: SGDLS and YYNGEE. There are 16 residues in the CDR3. Losses at the gene ends were 2 bases for V and 3 bases for J; bases not matched to a gene: 5. The chain's CDR3 is CASSVGGQGSNQPQHF. CDR3 in DNA: TGTGCCAGCAGCGTTGGGGGACAGGGGTCCAATCAGCCCCAGCATTTT.

The gene calls are TRBV27 and TRBJ2-7, with unresolved D. Germline V CDR1 and CDR2: MNHEY, SMNVEV (reference sequence). The CDR3 consists of 14 residues. The germline V and J ends were trimmed by 5 bases and 3 bases, with 14 bases remaining between them. The DNA of the CDR3 is TGTGCCAGCAGTCCCAGCGCTACCCTCTACGAGCAGTACTTC. It specifies CASSPSATLYEQYF.

V is TRBV9 and J is TRBJ2-3, with D possibly matching TRBD1 (5 bases). Between the trimmed V and J ends, which lost 0 bases and 6 bases, there was a span of 8 bases. Germline CDR1 and CDR2: SGDLS and YYNGEE. The CDR3 runs to 13 residues. The CDR3 reads CASSVGNRDTQYF. The CDR3 DNA reads TGTGCCAGCAGCGTAGGGAACAGGGATACGCAGTATTTT.

The chain couples TRBV19 to TRBJ1-2; D is undetermined. V dropped 4 bases and J dropped 2 bases, with 8 bases sitting between them. The CDR3 runs to 13 residues. Germline loops: CDR1 LNHDA, CDR2 SQIVND (reference sequence). DNA for the CDR3: TGTGCCAGTAGTAACCCAACAAACTATGGCTACACCTTC. Its translation: CASSNPTNYGYTF.

By sample share, this clone is medium-sized (0.01 to 0.1%). The gene calls are TRBV2 and TRBJ1-1; 8 bases fit TRBD1. This CDR3 region has 13 residues. The V and J ends lost 9 bases and 1 base, in that order; junction bases with no gene match: 4. Germline CDR1 SNHLY, CDR2 FYNNEI. The chain's CDR3 is CARTGTGNTEAFF. CDR3 DNA: TGTGCCAGGACCGGGACAGGGAACACTGAAGCTTTCTTT. Complete variable domain (other parts from reference TRBV2 and TRBJ1-1): EPEVTQTPSHQVTQMGQEVILRCVPISNHLYFYWYRQILGQKVEFLVSFYNNEISEKSEIFDDQFSVERPDGSNFTLKIRSTKLEDSAMYFCARTGTGNTEAFFGQGTRLTVV.

The chain joins TRBV7-9 to TRBJ2-3; 15 nucleotides agree with TRBD2. The CDR3 sequence is 18 residues long. V dropped 6 bases and J dropped 0; count of bases not matched to a gene: 7. Germline loops: CDR1 SEHNR, CDR2 FQNEAQ (reference sequence). The DNA for the CDR3 is TGTGCCAGCAGTTTCGGACTAGCGGGGGGGACTAGCACAGATACGCAGTATTTT. It translates to CASSFGLAGGTSTDTQYF.

The chain has TRBV11-2 and TRBJ2-3, with D perhaps matching TRBD1 or TRBD2 (5 bases each). The germline CDR1 and CDR2 sequences are SGHAT and FQNNGV. This CDR3 region has 14 residues. Trimming took 2 bases from V and 1 from J, leaving 7 bases between them. CDR3 protein: CASSLLGGTDTQYF. The CDR3 DNA reads TGTGCCAGCAGCTTACTGGGGGGCACAGATACGCAGTATTTT.

V usage is TRBV7-2 and J usage is TRBJ2-7, with D possibly TRBD1 on 5 matching bases. Germline V gene lookup returns CDR1 SGHTA and CDR2 FQGNSA. The V and J ends lost 1 base and 6 bases respectively, with 13 bases between them. The length of the CDR3 is 14 residues. The CDR3 region has the DNA TGTGCCAGCAGCTTAGGGGCGCAGGGCTCCGAGCAGTACTTC. Amino acids: CASSLGAQGSEQYF.

This clone was seen only a few times. The chain uses TRBV5-1 and TRBJ1-2; perhaps TRBD1 as D (5 bases). The CDR3 is 14 amino acids. The V end was cut by 4 bases, the J end by 0 bases, with 10 bases between. In germline, CDR1 is SGHRS, CDR2 YFSETQ. CDR3 protein: CASSEGTANYGYTF. The CDR3, as DNA: TGCGCCAGCAGCGAAGGGACGGCTAACTATGGCTACACCTTC.

This clone was seen a single time. This chain joins TRBV5-8 and TRBJ1-5, with D maybe TRBD1 (6 bases). The germline V gene encodes CDR1 SGHTS and CDR2 YDEGEE. V lost 7 bases and J 0 bases, leaving 14 bases between the germline ends. The length of the CDR3 is 15 residues. CDR3 residues: CASAIQGYSNQPQHF. As DNA, the CDR3 is TGTGCCAGCGCTATACAGGGTTATAGCAATCAGCCCCAGCATTTT. The whole variable domain, filled in from reference TRBV5-8 and TRBJ1-5, reads EAGVTQSPTHLIKTRGQQATLRCSPISGHTSVYWYQQALGLGLQFLLWYDEGEERNRGNFPPRFSGRQFPNYSSELNVNALELEDSALYLCASAIQGYSNQPQHFGDGTRLSIL.

V gene TRBV28 combines with J gene TRBJ1-1; weak D call: TRBD1 (6 bases). The CDR3 is made up of 19 amino acids. The germline V and J ends were trimmed by 6 bases and 0 bases, with 26 bases remaining between them. Per the germline V gene, CDR1 is MDHEN and CDR2 is SYDVKM. The CDR3 is CASSIRTRRQGYLNTEAFF. CDR3 sequence (DNA): TGTGCCAGCAGCATTAGGACTCGTCGGCAGGGGTACTTGAACACTGAAGCTTTCTTT.

The chain recombines TRBV4-1 with TRBJ1-1; D not certain. Trimming removed 1 base from V and 3 bases from J, with 9 bases in between. The CDR3 covers 14 residues. Germline CDR1 reads MGHRA; CDR2 reads YSYEKL. In DNA, the CDR3 is TGCGCCAGCAGCCAAGGGACGGCCGACACTGAAGCTTTCTTT. Protein: CASSQGTADTEAFF.

V is TRBV27 and J is TRBJ2-2; TRBD1 might be the D (7 bases). V was trimmed by 1 base and J by 5 bases, leaving 20 bases between them. This CDR3 contains 18 residues. Per germline, CDR1 MNHEY and CDR2 SMNVEV (reference sequence). The DNA of the CDR3 is TGTGCCAGCAGTTTATTTGCAGGGGGGCCTGCGGAAACCGGGGAGCTGTTTTTT. Its protein is CASSLFAGGPAETGELFF.

This sequence joins TRBV9 and TRBJ2-1; TRBD1 aligns across 11 bases. Germline loops: CDR1 SGDLS, CDR2 YYNGEE. CDR3 length: 16 amino acids. The V segment lost 3 bases and the J segment 6 bases; nucleotides outside the gene matches: 8. DNA of the CDR3: TGTGCCAGCAGCGCCGCCGGGACAGGGGGAAGCAATGAGCAGTTCTTC. Amino acid sequence: CASSAAGTGGSNEQFF.

This sequence joins TRBV6-5 and TRBJ2-1, with 9 bases lining up with TRBD2. V was clipped by 8 bases and J by 9 bases; unmatched bases: 8. The CDR3 consists of 13 residues. Germline assignment: CDR1 MNHEY and CDR2 SVGAGI. The CDR3 protein is CASGLAGEAEQFF. In nucleotides, the CDR3 is TGTGCCAGCGGATTAGCGGGAGAGGCTGAGCAGTTCTTC.

V is TRBV19 and J is TRBJ1-5; D unclear. Trimming shortened V by 0 bases and J by 5 bases, and 8 bases separated the two germline ends. The germline V gene encodes CDR1 LNHDA and CDR2 SQIVND (reference sequence). CDR3 length: 14 residues. This chain's CDR3 is CASSIDTVYQPQHF. DNA for the CDR3: TGTGCCAGTAGTATAGATACAGTCTATCAGCCCCAGCATTTT.

This chain links TRBV28 with TRBJ1-4; 11 bases are a match to TRBD1. The CDR3 is made up of 16 amino acids. V was pared by 5 bases and J by 14 bases, with 16 bases of the junction left unmatched. Germline V gene sequence: CDR1 MDHEN, CDR2 SYDVKM. CDR3 sequence reads: CASSIRIGTGGVFLFF. In DNA form, the CDR3 reads TGTGCCAGCAGTATCCGGATCGGGACAGGGGGAGTTTTTCTGTTTTTT.

This clone was recorded only once. The V call is TRBV28, the J call TRBJ1-4, with 9 bases lining up with TRBD1. The CDR3 is 15 residues long. The ends lost 5 bases at V and 5 bases at J; junction bases unmatched: 6. Looked up from germline, CDR1 is MDHEN and CDR2 is SYDVKM. CDR3 protein: CASSPDRGANEKLFF. The CDR3 nucleotides are TGTGCCAGCAGTCCGGACAGGGGTGCCAATGAAAAACTGTTTTTT.

This clone has just a few counts. The V and J genes are TRBV9 and TRBJ2-1; possible D gene TRBD2, 6 bases. The CDR3 runs to 15 residues. V was shortened by 3 bases and J by 6 bases, with 16 bases between the two germline ends. Per the germline V gene, CDR1 is SGDLS and CDR2 is YYNGEE. The CDR3 is CASSAGTSPRNEQFF. The CDR3 nucleotides read TGTGCCAGCAGCGCGGGGACTTCGCCTCGCAATGAGCAGTTCTTC. Filled out from reference TRBV9 and TRBJ2-1, the complete variable domain reads DSGVTQTPKHLITATGQRVTLRCSPRSGDLSVYWYQQSLDQGLQFLIQYYNGEERAKGNILERFSAQQFPDLHSELNLSSLELGDSALYFCASSAGTSPRNEQFFGPGTRLTVL.

The chain has TRBV7-9 and TRBJ1-4, with 10 bases lining up with TRBD1. This CDR3 has 19 amino acids. V gave up 2 bases and J gave up 6 bases; unmatched junction bases: 15. The V gene's germline CDR1 is SEHNR and CDR2 FQNEAQ (reference sequence). This chain's CDR3 is CASSLPLETDRGFHEKLFF. The CDR3 DNA follows: TGTGCCAGCAGCTTACCTTTGGAGACGGACAGGGGGTTTCATGAAAAACTGTTTTTT.

The chain couples TRBV9 to TRBJ2-7, with D uncertain. V was shortened by 0 bases and J by 2 bases, with 9 bases between the two germline ends. In germline, CDR1 is SGDLS, CDR2 YYNGEE. The CDR3 runs to 14 residues. The CDR3 region has the DNA TGTGCCAGCAGCGTAGCGGGCGAGACCTACGAGCAGTACTTC. This gives the protein CASSVAGETYEQYF.